This T cell receptor (beta chain) was obtained from a study of cytomegalovirus exposure and HLA in healthy donors. 60 Vbeta and 13 Jbeta primers were used in PCR. The method was immunoSEQ multiplex PCR; TCRdb's version includes in-frame clones alone and lacks a portion of them. This table holds about 110,000 clones, around 76% found once. V was shortened by 0 bases and J by 4 bases, with 23 bases between the two germline ends. CDR1 SGDLS and CDR2 YYNGEE come from the germline V gene. This CDR3 contains 19 residues. The sequenced sample was PBMCs. The chain employs TRBV9 and TRBJ2-1, with a possible D match to TRBD2 (6 bases). The source is a man younger than 30 in good health and CMV-seronegative. CDR3 residues: CASSVGVQGGLQTYNEQFF. In DNA form, the CDR3 reads TGTGCCAGCAGCGTAGGGGTCCAGGGAGGACTTCAAACGTACAATGAGCAGTTCTTC.